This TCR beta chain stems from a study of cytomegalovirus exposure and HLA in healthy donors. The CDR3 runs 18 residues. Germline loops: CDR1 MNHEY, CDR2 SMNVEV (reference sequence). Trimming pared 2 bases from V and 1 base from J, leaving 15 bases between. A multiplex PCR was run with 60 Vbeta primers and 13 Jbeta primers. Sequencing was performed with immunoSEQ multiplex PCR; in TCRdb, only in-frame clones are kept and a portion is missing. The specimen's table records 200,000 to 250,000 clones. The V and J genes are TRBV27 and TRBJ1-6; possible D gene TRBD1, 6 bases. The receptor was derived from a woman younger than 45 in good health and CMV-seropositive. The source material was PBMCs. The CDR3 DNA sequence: TGTGCCAGCAGTTTACGGGGGGCAGCAGGGTCCTATAATTCACCCCTCCACTTT. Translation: CASSLRGAAGSYNSPLHF.